What follows are 22 T cell receptor beta chains derived from one specimen sequenced in a study of T cells expressing NK-cell markers (dated by TCRdb to the early 2020s). The library was built by means of 5' RACE. Sequencing was carried out with an Illumina HiSeq 2000. After reprocessing by TCRdb, each CDR3 protein sequence is one entry, and no DNA is given. The table for this sample records about 410,000 distinct CDR3 sequences. Jointly, the top ten make up around 11% of the sample. The sequenced material came from blood T cells: a sorted CD56 or NKG2C T cell subset, CD4+ or CD8+ T cells, or bulk PBMC T cells (not recorded which). The source is a woman aged 45-59 years in good health. Donor details come from another sample of the same person, matched by shared clones.

This chain joins TRBV30 and TRBJ2-1; the D gene TCRdb calls, TRBD2, cannot be checked with no DNA. The germline gives CDR1 GTSNPN, CDR2 SVGIG (reference sequence). The CDR3 length is 12 residues. The CDR3 sequence is CAWSGPLNEQFF.

The rearrangement uses TRBV5-1 and TRBJ1-5. Germline V lookup: CDR1 SGHRS, CDR2 YFSETQ. The CDR3 is 15 amino acids. The CDR3 reads CASSPEGQYNQPQHF.

The chain recombines TRBV6-1 with TRBJ2-3; no DNA is available, so the TRBD1 call from TCRdb remains unchecked. The CDR3 totals 15 residues. Germline CDR1 MNHNS, CDR2 SASEGT. CDR3 in amino acids: CASSKGASSTDTQYF.

CDR3 loop: CASSFGVGGNNEKLFF. The rearrangement uses TRBV5-1 and TRBJ1-4. The CDR3 is 16 amino acids. Germline-derived CDR1 and CDR2 are SGHRS and YFSETQ.

The CDR3 loop reads CASSFIAGGPGEQYF. The chain joins TRBV27 to TRBJ2-7; the TRBD2 assignment by TCRdb is unverifiable without DNA. This CDR3 region has 15 residues. Germline lookup yields CDR1 MNHEY and CDR2 SMNVEV (reference sequence).

The genes are TRBV5-1 and TRBJ1-5. The CDR3 spans 13 residues. CDR1 SGHRS and CDR2 YFSETQ come from the germline V gene. The CDR3 reads CASRSDSNQPQHF.

CDR3: CAIRQGVGNQPQHF. The rearrangement joins TRBV10-3 to TRBJ1-5; with no DNA, the TCRdb D assignment of TRBD1 cannot be verified. Germline values: CDR1 ENHRY, CDR2 SYGVKD. The CDR3 length is 14 residues.

The J gene is TRBJ2-1, the V gene TRBV27; the TCRdb D gene call, TRBD1, has no DNA to confirm it. Germline values: CDR1 MNHEY, CDR2 SMNVEV (reference sequence). This CDR3 spans 17 amino acids. The CDR3 sequence is CASTLSIGTGFGNEQFF.

V usage is TRBV30 and J usage is TRBJ1-4. The CDR3 runs to 15 residues. Looked up from germline, CDR1 is GTSNPN and CDR2 is SVGIG (reference sequence). The CDR3 reads CAWAGGQTTQEKLFF.

The J gene is TRBJ2-1, the V gene TRBV30. Germline CDR1 is GTSNPN and CDR2 is SVGIG (reference sequence). The CDR3 is 13 amino acids. The chain's CDR3 is CAWSGVTWGEQFF.

The chain recombines TRBV5-6 with TRBJ2-5. This CDR3 spans 14 amino acids. Germline CDR1 is SGHDT and CDR2 is YYEEEE. This chain's CDR3 is CASSLLGMGETQYF.

This rearrangement joins TRBV12-3 or TRBV12-4 to TRBJ1-3. The CDR3 consists of 14 residues. CDR3 residues: CASSLKLSGNTIYF.

The J gene is TRBJ1-1, the V gene TRBV14; the TRBD1 assignment by TCRdb is unverifiable without DNA. Germline assignment: CDR1 SGHDN and CDR2 FVKESK. The CDR3 totals 12 residues. The CDR3 reads CASSHRTEGAFF.

V is TRBV20-1 and J is TRBJ2-2; TCRdb's assignment of TRBD2 cannot be checked, as there is no DNA. This CDR3 spans 15 amino acids. Germline CDR1 reads DFQATT; CDR2 reads SNEGSKA (reference sequence). CDR3 protein: CSARGGRQNTGELFF.

V and J are TRBV7-9 and TRBJ2-1; as DNA is missing, the TRBD2 call by TCRdb cannot be tested. This CDR3 has 17 amino acids. Germline CDR1 and CDR2: SEHNR and FQNEAQ (reference sequence). CDR3 sequence reads: CASSSPTQFSSYNEQFF. Full variable domain (outside the CDR3, taken from reference TRBV7-9 and TRBJ2-1): DTGVSQNPRHKITKRGQNVTFRCDPISEHNRLYWYRQTLGQGPEFLTYFQNEAQLEKSRLLSDRFSAERPKGSFSTLEIQRTEQGDSAMYLCASSSPTQFSSYNEQFFGPGTRLTVL.

This chain links TRBV12-3 or TRBV12-4 with TRBJ2-3; TCRdb names TRBD2, which stays unverified in the absence of DNA. The CDR3 consists of 15 residues. The CDR3 here is CASSFVGGPLDTQYF.

The chain combines TRBV7-9 with TRBJ2-4; TCRdb's assignment of TRBD1 cannot be checked, as there is no DNA. CDR1 is SEHNR, CDR2 FQNEAQ, per germline (reference sequence). CDR3 length: 12 amino acids. CDR3 protein: CASRPPQADQYF.

The CDR3 loop is CASSLRQGDEQFF. J is TRBJ2-1 and V is TRBV12-3 or TRBV12-4; TCRdb picks TRBD1, but there is no DNA to check that call. This CDR3 is built from 13 residues.

The chain employs TRBV5-1 and TRBJ2-1; there is no DNA to check the TCRdb D call of TRBD2. CDR1 is SGHRS, CDR2 YFSETQ, per germline. CDR3 size: 16 residues. This chain's CDR3 is CASSLGPSGNYNEQFF. The full variable domain, completed using reference TRBV5-1 and TRBJ2-1, is KAGVTQTPRYLIKTRGQQVTLSCSPISGHRSVSWYQQTPGQGLQFLFEYFSETQRNKGNFPGRFSGRQFSNSRSEMNVSTLELGDSALYLCASSLGPSGNYNEQFFGPGTRLTVL.

J is TRBJ2-3 and V is TRBV4-1; as DNA is missing, the TRBD2 call by TCRdb cannot be tested. Germline loops: CDR1 MGHRA, CDR2 YSYEKL. There are 16 residues in the CDR3. This CDR3 reads CASSQDWPGPADTQYF.

V is TRBV24-1 and J is TRBJ2-2. CDR3 length equals 18 residues. Germline-derived CDR1 and CDR2 are KGHDR and SFDVKD. CDR3 in amino acids: CATSDLGTGGPNTGELFF.

The V gene is TRBV7-9, the J gene TRBJ1-1; TCRdb's assignment of TRBD1 cannot be checked, as there is no DNA. CDR3 size: 15 residues. The germline V gene has CDR1 SEHNR and CDR2 FQNEAQ (reference sequence). The CDR3 sequence: CASSSPQGRSTEAFF.